This is a list of T cell receptor beta chains from one sample in a study of human thymus T cells. TCRdb's copy holds only in-frame clones and misses some; the assay was immunoSEQ multiplex PCR. The top ten clones hold 0.031% of a sample with about 78,000 clones, just over 95% of them seen once. The sequenced material came from thymus tissue. The receptor set was obtained from a boy under two years old with a congenital heart defect but otherwise immunologically healthy. Both conserved end residues are part of each CDR3. D genes are given only for firm matches. Expanded clones get a size class; other rows say once, few or many, or leave the size out.

>-|TRBV28|-|TRBJ1-2
CASSLGELYGYTF
TGTGCCAGCAGTTTAGGGGAACTCTATGGCTACACCTTC
>-|TRBV18|TRBD1|TRBJ2-7
CASSPFWTGSSYEQYF
TGTGCCAGCTCACCATTTTGGACAGGTAGCTCCTACGAGCAGTACTTC
>-|TRBV4-3|TRBD2|TRBJ2-7
CASSQVGGFGAGKYYEQYF
TGCGCCAGCAGCCAAGTTGGAGGGTTTGGAGCGGGGAAATACTACGAGCAGTACTTC
>-|TRBV19|TRBD2|TRBJ2-1
CASSTPASGRPYNEQFF
TGTGCCAGTAGTACCCCAGCTAGCGGGAGGCCCTACAATGAGCAGTTCTTC
>-|TRBV14|-|TRBJ1-3
CASSQAPPGPFKLRGNTIYF
TGTGCCAGCAGCCAAGCCCCACCGGGACCCTTCAAGCTTCGTGGAAACACCATATATTTT
>few|TRBV9|-|TRBJ1-5
CASSGWGSNQPQHF
TGTGCCAGCAGCGGCTGGGGAAGCAATCAGCCCCAGCATTTT
>-|TRBV11-2|-|TRBJ2-3
CASSPGTSLTDTQYF
TGTGCCAGCAGCCCCGGGACAAGTCTCACAGATACGCAGTATTTT
>-|TRBV18|TRBD1|TRBJ2-7
CASSPRRTGLSYEQYF
TGTGCCAGCTCACCCAGAAGGACAGGTCTCAGTTACGAGCAGTACTTC
>-|TRBV10-1|-|TRBJ1-5
CASQGENQPQHF
TGCGCCAGTCAGGGTGAAAATCAGCCCCAGCATTTT
>-|TRBV15|TRBD2|TRBJ2-1
CATSSGLAGGYSYNEQFF
TGTGCCACCAGCAGTGGACTAGCGGGAGGATATTCCTACAATGAGCAGTTCTTC
>-|TRBV28|-|TRBJ1-5
CATEAESQPNQPQHF
TGTGCCACCGAAGCAGAGTCGCAACCAAATCAGCCCCAGCATTTT
>-|TRBV19|TRBD2|TRBJ2-2
CASSNGRSGGAKNTGELFF
TGTGCCAGTAGTAACGGGCGAAGCGGGGGGGCGAAGAACACCGGGGAGCTGTTTTTT
>-|TRBV4-3|TRBD2|TRBJ2-5
CASSQGRSGGDQETQYF
TGCGCCAGCAGCCAAGGAAGGAGCGGGGGGGACCAAGAGACCCAGTACTTC
>-|TRBV5-5|-|TRBJ1-6
CASSLQQGYNSPLHF
TGTGCCAGCAGCCTTCAACAGGGTTACAATTCACCCCTCCACTTT
>-|TRBV2|-|TRBJ2-7
CASRDRDFAYEQYF
TGTGCCAGCAGAGACCGGGACTTTGCCTACGAGCAGTACTTC
>-|TRBV30|TRBD1|TRBJ1-5
CAWSRDREVQPQHF
TGTGCCTGGAGCCGGGACAGGGAGGTTCAGCCCCAGCATTTT
>-|TRBV5-6|-|TRBJ1-6
CASTPGSGVRNSPLHF
TGTGCCAGCACCCCGGGTTCGGGGGTAAGGAATTCACCCCTCCACTTT
>-|TRBV9|-|TRBJ2-1
CASSVSSPGLSHGTDEQFF
TGTGCCAGCAGCGTAAGCTCTCCGGGGCTATCGCATGGCACGGATGAGCAGTTCTTC
>-|TRBV19|-|TRBJ1-3
CASSIRSCWEGNTIYF
TGTGCCAGTAGTATCCGGTCCTGCTGGGAAGGAAACACCATATATTTT
>-|TRBV2|-|TRBJ2-4
CASSDPGPPRRAAKNIQYF
TGTGCCAGCAGTGACCCGGGACCACCCCGCCGGGCAGCCAAAAACATTCAGTACTTC
>once|TRBV5-5|-|TRBJ1-5
CASSFGRATQPQHF
TGTGCCAGCAGCTTCGGCAGGGCGACTCAGCCCCAGCATTTT
>once|TRBV6-1|-|TRBJ1-2
CASSNQRVQRGYTF
TGTGCCAGCAGTAACCAGCGGGTGCAACGCGGCTACACCTTC
>-|TRBV7-2|-|TRBJ2-4
CASSLGFDGGEAKNIQYF
TGTGCCAGCAGCTTAGGCTTTGATGGGGGCGAAGCCAAAAACATTCAGTACTTC
>-|TRBV13|TRBD1|TRBJ2-2
CASSLVGQGDGTGELFF
TGTGCCAGCAGCTTAGTCGGCCAGGGGGATGGCACCGGGGAGCTGTTTTTT
>-|TRBV7-2|-|TRBJ1-2
CASSLDSLYGYTF
TGTGCCAGCAGCTTAGACAGCCTCTATGGCTACACCTTC
>-|TRBV28|TRBD2|TRBJ2-3
CASSFESSGRSTDTQYF
TGTGCCAGCAGTTTTGAGTCTAGCGGGAGAAGCACAGATACGCAGTATTTT
>-|TRBV28|-|TRBJ1-1
CASSFLLGAGNTEAFF
TGTGCCAGCAGCTTCCTTCTAGGGGCGGGAAACACTGAAGCTTTCTTT
>-|TRBV7-2|TRBD2|TRBJ2-1
CASSLAKIASGGDEQFF
TGTGCCAGCAGCTTAGCGAAGATAGCTAGCGGGGGGGATGAGCAGTTCTTC
>-|TRBV28|-|TRBJ2-1
CASSLLSLAHPYNEQFF
TGTGCCAGCAGTTTATTGTCGCTAGCCCACCCATACAATGAGCAGTTCTTC
>-|TRBV7-2|-|TRBJ1-2
CASSFSQPFYGYTF
TGTGCCAGCAGCTTCAGTCAGCCGTTCTATGGCTACACCTTC
>-|TRBV27|TRBD1|TRBJ1-1
CASSRRDRIEAFF
TGTGCCAGCAGTCGCCGGGACAGGATTGAAGCTTTCTTT
>once|TRBV2|TRBD1|TRBJ1-2
CASVNSGQGRYGYTF
TGTGCCAGCGTTAATTCCGGACAGGGAAGGTATGGCTACACCTTC
>-|TRBV27|-|TRBJ2-5
CASSFHPQETQYF
TGTGCCAGCAGTTTTCACCCACAAGAGACCCAGTACTTC
>-|TRBV11-3|-|TRBJ1-1
CASSPKWGAEAFF
TGTGCCAGCAGCCCCAAATGGGGAGCTGAAGCTTTCTTT
>once|TRBV28|TRBD1|TRBJ2-7
CASRLGQDLYEQYF
TGTGCCAGCAGGTTGGGACAGGACCTCTACGAGCAGTACTTC
>-|TRBV30|-|TRBJ1-5
CAWSLGNQPQHF
TGTGCCTGGAGTCTGGGGAACCAGCCCCAGCATTTT
>-|TRBV5-1|-|TRBJ2-2
CASSWLASVGLGNTGELFF
TGCGCCAGCAGCTGGTTAGCATCGGTCGGACTGGGAAACACCGGGGAGCTGTTTTTT
>-|TRBV7-3|-|TRBJ1-6
CASSSQGSNSPLHF
TGTGCCAGCAGCTCACAGGGTTCTAATTCACCCCTCCACTTT
>-|TRBV5-1|TRBD2|TRBJ2-7
CASSLELRLAGEDYEQYF
TGCGCCAGCAGCTTGGAGCTAAGGCTAGCGGGAGAAGACTACGAGCAGTACTTC
>-|TRBV5-1|-|TRBJ2-5
CASINEGGLQETQYF
TGCGCCAGCATCAACGAAGGGGGACTCCAAGAGACCCAGTACTTC
>-|TRBV4-3|-|TRBJ2-1
CASSQDEGARPLVYNEQFF
TGCGCCAGCAGCCAAGACGAAGGTGCCCGTCCACTAGTCTACAATGAGCAGTTCTTC